In its sample, the clone carrying this T cell receptor (beta chain) was seen once. This record comes from a study of blood T cell repertoires in COVID-19. Looking at the study overall: There were acute and convalescent COVID-19 samples, and they came from the United States, Italy and Spain. T cells, B-cell-depleted T cells, or PBMCs supplied cDNA or gDNA.

The CDR3 sequence is 15 residues long. Original handling: Quantification of nucleated cells was approximated via reference gene primer amplification. Method: immunoSEQ multiplex PCR; TCRdb's copy keeps in-frame clones and lacks some. That table gives V, J and clone size, and the DNA gave D and trimming. Counted here are 200,000 to 300,000 clones, about 85% occurring once; the ten biggest clones make up 6% to 9%. The sequence was collected from a man aged 55 to 70 who had recovered from COVID-19. This chain connects TRBV21-1 to TRBJ1-2; the table's D call, TRBD1, was not checked against the DNA. TRBV21-1 constitutes a pseudogene. Sequenced sample: peripheral blood. The CDR3 coding sequence is TGTGCCAGCAGCACTGACCGAACAGGTCAGGGAGGCTACACCTTC. Translation: CASSTDRTGQGGYTF.